Described below is a single TCR beta chain sequence and its context. What it binds is unknown. The record originates from a study of shared clonotypes between healthy human individuals. Overall study results and limits: Unshared clonotypes carried lower generation probabilities than those common to all four donors.

This CDR3 contains 16 residues. Germline CDR1 reads SGHRS; CDR2 reads YFSETQ. V was pared by 3 bases and J by 0 bases, with 6 bases of the junction left unmatched. Measured with immunoSEQ multiplex PCR; TCRdb has only the in-frame clones, and not every one. The data show 2 million to 2.5 million clones, about 94% seen once. V usage is TRBV5-1 and J usage is TRBJ1-1; TRBD1 aligns across 9 bases. The source material was naive CD4+ T cells sorted from blood. Described subset: CD45RA+ positively selected. The receptor's source is a man between 18 and 29 years old in good health. CDR3 amino acids: CASSSGQGFMNTEAFF. The DNA for the CDR3 is TGCGCCAGCAGCTCGGGACAGGGCTTCATGAACACTGAAGCTTTCTTT.